Here is one T cell receptor (beta chain) with its context. The data derive from a study of identical twins. Germline assignment: CDR1 DFQATT and CDR2 SNEGSKA (reference sequence). V lost 1 base, J lost 7 bases, and 11 bases lay in between. The CDR3 is 13 residues long. TCRdb passed the 5' RACE reads through MiXCR, listing each CDR3 protein once. The sample has around 300,000 distinct CDR3 sequences, more than 6.5% seen once; the top ten hold roughly 2.1%. This sample also appeared in a second study, on yellow fever vaccine responses in identical twins.

The chain links TRBV20-1 to TRBJ1-5; possible D gene TRBD1, 5 bases. The sequenced sample was memory (CD45RO+) T cells sorted from blood. The clonotype originates from a woman aged 18-35 years in good health. Here the CDR3 reads CSARAGHEQPQHF. The CDR3 DNA reads as TGCAGTGCTAGAGCAGGGCACGAACAGCCCCAGCATTTT.